The 5 T cell receptor beta chains presented below share a single source sample, sequenced in a study of T cell clonality in common variable immunodeficiency. Libraries were prepared by immunoSEQ multiplex PCR; TCRdb keeps only in-frame clonotypes and omits some of them. Sampling found about 35,000 clones, none seen once. The sample taken for sequencing was peripheral blood mononuclear cells. These receptors were obtained from a person aged 18 to 75 in good health.

This clone was seen only a few times. The read terminates 3 residues ahead of where the CDR3 ends, so the germline J gene completes it. V gene TRBV7-9 combines with J gene TRBJ1-2, with a tentative D call TRBD1 (5 bases). The CDR3 contains 13 residues. Per the germline V gene, CDR1 is SEHNR and CDR2 is FQNEAQ (reference sequence). The sequenced CDR3 bases are TGTGCCAGCAGTTCTTTGGGGCTCACCGAC. This sequence encodes CASSSLGLTD. The entire CDR3 protein reads CASSSLGLTDYTF.

At least ten counts were recorded for this clone. The read finishes 3 residues shy of the CDR3 end, and the germline J gene is used to complete it. This chain joins TRBV18 and TRBJ2-1; D perhaps matches TRBD2 (5 bases). This CDR3 contains 13 residues. From germline, CDR1 is KGHSH and CDR2 LQKENI. V was trimmed by 3 bases and J by 4 bases, leaving 7 bases between them. The part of the CDR3 DNA that was read is TGTGCCAGCTCACCTACTAGTTACAATGAG. Protein: CASSPTSYNE. The full CDR3 protein reads CASSPTSYNEQFF.

This clone was seen ten or more times. The part of the CDR3 DNA that was read is TGTGCCAGCAGTGAATGGACAGGATTAAACACCGGGGAG. Translation: CASSEWTGLNTGE. The whole CDR3 reads CASSEWTGLNTGELFF. The rearrangement links TRBV6-1 to TRBJ2-2, with 7 bases fitting TRBD1. The CDR3 end falls 3 residues outside the read, so it is completed with the germline J gene. CDR3 length: 16 residues. V shed 2 bases and J 2 bases; nucleotides not matched to a gene: 5. Germline loops: CDR1 MNHNS, CDR2 SASEGT.

This clone has a count of ten or more. The read is 3 residues too short to cover the CDR3 end, so that end is filled in from the germline J gene. This chain joins TRBV20-1 and TRBJ2-2; 9 nucleotides agree with TRBD1. The J segment lost 2 bases and the V segment lost 5 bases, leaving 3 bases of the junction unmatched. This CDR3 spans 14 amino acids. Germline loops: CDR1 DFQATT, CDR2 SNEGSKA (reference sequence). The covered CDR3 bases are TGCAGTGCTCCGGGACAGGGTAACACCGGGGAG. Translated, it gives CSAPGQGNTGE. The whole CDR3 sequence is CSAPGQGNTGELFF.

This clone was found a few times. Sequence at one end of the junction differs from germline and may be a read error. The read falls 3 residues short of the CDR3 end, and the missing part is taken from the germline J gene. Distinct nucleotide sequences in the sample also encode this CDR3. The rearrangement uses TRBV7-9 and TRBJ1-3; D may be TRBD1 (6 bases). The CDR3 sequence is 14 residues long. Germline lookup yields CDR1 SEHNR and CDR2 FQNEAQ (reference sequence). Partial CDR3 DNA: TGTGCCAGCAGTCAGCAGGGGAACGGAAACACG. This translates into CASSQQGNGNT. The entire CDR3 sequence reads CASSQQGNGNTIYF.